Described below is a single TCR beta chain sequence and its context. Its antigen is unidentified. The sample comes from a study of T cells in localized non-small cell lung cancer. Whole-study findings and limits: Compared with tumor, uninvolved adjacent lung displayed greater T cell clonality, ranking highest overall. Among the top 100 tumor clones, a median about 60 appeared in adjacent lung.

The junction had 2 bases not matched to a gene; V was cut back by 3 bases and J by 3 bases. This CDR3 is 15 amino acids long. The germline V gene encodes CDR1 SGHNT and CDR2 YENEEA. Sequencing was performed with immunoSEQ multiplex PCR; in TCRdb, only in-frame clones are kept and a portion is missing. The profile shows approximately 2,000 clones, about 23% of them singletons. Adjacent lung samples, free of atypia, were obtained at least 2 cm from the tumor margin. The starting material was normal lung tissue next to the tumor, obtained before any cancer treatment. The rearrangement uses TRBV11-3 and TRBJ1-5; TRBD1 matches 10 bases. This clonotype originated in an older female donor with stage II lung adenocarcinoma. The CDR3 is CASSFGTGDNQPQHF. The CDR3 DNA sequence: TGTGCCAGCAGCTTCGGGACAGGGGACAATCAGCCCCAGCATTTT.